Listed below are T cell receptor beta chains from one sample, sequenced in a study of persistence of HIV-infected CD4 T cells. The repertoire was sequenced with immunoSEQ multiplex PCR; TCRdb's copy has only in-frame clones and lacks some. The table includes tens of thousands of clones, roughly four fifths detected once. Their target antigens are unknown. Sequenced here: CD4+ T cells sorted from PBMCs after approximately 19-hour stimulation, sampled from a patient who received antiretroviral therapy. The origin of the receptors is an adult woman with HIV who was CMV-seropositive. CDR3s include the opening cysteine and the closing phenylalanine or tryptophan. D genes are given only for firm matches. Only part of the rows carry a size: once, few, many, or a class if the clone is expanded.

J: TRBJ1-5
D: TRBD1
V: TRBV2
size: -
DNA: TGTGCCAGCAGTGGGGGACAGGGGAATAATCAGCCCCAGCATTTT
CDR3: CASSGGQGNNQPQHF

J: TRBJ2-6
D: TRBD1
V: TRBV6-2/TRBV6-3
size: -
DNA: TGTGCCAGCAGTTCACGGACAGGGGGCGCTGGGGCCAACGTCCTGACTTTC
CDR3: CASSSRTGGAGANVLTF

J: TRBJ2-7
D: TRBD1
V: TRBV29-1
size: -
DNA: TGCAGCGTTGAACATGGGACAGGAGCCGCCGAGCAGTACTTC
CDR3: CSVEHGTGAAEQYF

J: TRBJ2-2
D: -
V: TRBV3-1/TRBV3-2
size: -
DNA: TGTGCCAGCAGCCAAGTCACGTTCGCCGGGGAGCTGTTTTTT
CDR3: CASSQVTFAGELFF

J: TRBJ2-5
D: TRBD1
V: TRBV9
size: -
DNA: TGTGCCAGCAGCGTAACAGGGGGCATCGCGGAGACCCAGTACTTC
CDR3: CASSVTGGIAETQYF

J: TRBJ1-6
D: -
V: TRBV5-1
size: -
DNA: TGCGCCAGCAGCTTGAGGACCCCTGGGGGAGATTCACCCCTCCACTTT
CDR3: CASSLRTPGGDSPLHF

J: TRBJ1-2
D: TRBD1
V: TRBV5-5
size: -
DNA: TGTGCCAGCAGCGCGACAGGGGCCAAAAACTATGGCTACACCTTC
CDR3: CASSATGAKNYGYTF

J: TRBJ1-5
D: TRBD1
V: TRBV15
size: -
DNA: TGTGCCACCAGCAAAGGGACAGGGGGCGTTCAGCCCCAGCATTTT
CDR3: CATSKGTGGVQPQHF

J: TRBJ2-3
D: TRBD2
V: TRBV24-1
size: once
DNA: TGTGCCACCAGTGATCCGAGCATCTCTAGCGGAGCCACAGATACGCAGTATTTT
CDR3: CATSDPSISSGATDTQYF

J: TRBJ1-5
D: -
V: TRBV7-2
size: -
DNA: TGTGCCAGCAGCTTAAGACGAGAGGGGATCTACAATCAGCCCCAGCATTTT
CDR3: CASSLRREGIYNQPQHF

J: TRBJ2-2
D: TRBD1
V: TRBV19
size: few
DNA: TGTGCCAGTAGTATAGGGGGACAGGGGACGATGTTTTTT
CDR3: CASSIGGQGTMFF

J: TRBJ2-7
D: -
V: TRBV19
size: -
DNA: TGTGCCAGTAGTATCGAGGGTGCCTACGAGCAGTACTTC
CDR3: CASSIEGAYEQYF

J: TRBJ2-1
D: TRBD1
V: TRBV5-6
size: -
DNA: TGTGCCAGCATCTTCGGACAGGGAGGCGGTTATGAGCAGTTCTTC
CDR3: CASIFGQGGGYEQFF

J: TRBJ2-5
D: TRBD2
V: TRBV2
size: -
DNA: TGTGCCAGCAGTGAGGCTAGCGGGAGGGCAGAGACCCAGTACTTC
CDR3: CASSEASGRAETQYF

J: TRBJ1-2
D: -
V: TRBV28
size: -
DNA: TGTGCCAGCAGTTTTGGGGTGGGAAACTATGGCTACACCTTC
CDR3: CASSFGVGNYGYTF

J: TRBJ2-2
D: -
V: TRBV2
size: -
DNA: TGTGCCAGCAGTGTTAAGAGGGTAGAGAACACCGGGGAGCTGTTTTTT
CDR3: CASSVKRVENTGELFF

J: TRBJ1-1
D: -
V: TRBV5-4
size: once
DNA: TGTGCCAGCAGCTTGGAGTTTGGGATGAACACTGAAGCTTTCTTT
CDR3: CASSLEFGMNTEAFF

J: TRBJ1-5
D: -
V: TRBV6-5
size: -
DNA: TGTGCCAGCAGTTCCTCGTCAGGCAATCAGCCCCAGCATTTT
CDR3: CASSSSSGNQPQHF

J: TRBJ2-3
D: TRBD2
V: TRBV7-9
size: -
DNA: TGTGCCAGCAGCTTGAGCGGGAGTTTCGATACGCAGTATTTT
CDR3: CASSLSGSFDTQYF

J: TRBJ1-4
D: -
V: TRBV5-4
size: -
DNA: TGTGCCAGCAGCTTGGCCGGGGCCATTAATGAAAAACTGTTTTTT
CDR3: CASSLAGAINEKLFF

J: TRBJ2-3
D: -
V: TRBV11-3
size: -
DNA: TGTGCCAGCAGCCACAGCACAGATACGCAGTATTTT
CDR3: CASSHSTDTQYF

J: TRBJ2-1
D: TRBD2
V: TRBV29-1
size: once
DNA: TGCAGCTTATGGACTAGAAGCAATGAGCAGTTCTTC
CDR3: CSLWTRSNEQFF

J: TRBJ1-1
D: -
V: TRBV5-1
size: few
DNA: TGCGCCAGCAGCCCAATCCCGGACAGAAACACTGAAGCTTTCTTT
CDR3: CASSPIPDRNTEAFF

J: TRBJ1-6
D: -
V: TRBV7-2
size: -
DNA: TGTGCCAGCAATGGGGGTGGGTATAATTCACCCCTCCACTTT
CDR3: CASNGGGYNSPLHF

J: TRBJ2-2
D: -
V: TRBV25-1
size: -
DNA: TGTGCCAGCAGGGCTTCCGGGACGGCCGGGGAGCTGTTTTTT
CDR3: CASRASGTAGELFF

J: TRBJ2-2
D: -
V: TRBV19
size: medium-sized
DNA: TGTGCCAGTAGAAATAGCGAACTTAGGAACACCGGGGAGCTGTTTTTT
CDR3: CASRNSELRNTGELFF

J: TRBJ1-1
D: -
V: TRBV11-3
size: once
DNA: TGTGCCAGCAGCTCTCGGGGGGGGTCGGTTTCTGCGACTTTCTTT
CDR3: CASSSRGGSVSATFF

J: TRBJ1-2
D: TRBD1
V: TRBV6-5
size: -
DNA: TGTGCCAGCAGTTACTCTGGACAGGGAGGCTATGGCTACACCTTC
CDR3: CASSYSGQGGYGYTF

J: TRBJ2-7
D: -
V: TRBV27
size: -
DNA: TGTGCCAGCAGTAACGCCCCCGGTTTGGGCGCCTACGAGCAGTACTTC
CDR3: CASSNAPGLGAYEQYF